The rows below give T cell receptor beta chains drawn from one sample of a study of blood T cells in healthy people across ages. TCRdb itself ran the 5' RACE reads through MiXCR, one entry per CDR3 protein. The table includes 1.5 million to 2 million distinct CDR3 sequences, 40% to 55% detected once. The sample consisted of blood. Receptors were obtained from a woman aged 40 to 55 in good health. Both conserved end residues are part of each CDR3. The order of the fields is V gene, J gene, D gene, clone size, CDR3 DNA, CDR3 protein. The D gene is left open where the match is weak. A row's size may be missing; if present it is once, few, many or a size class.

TRBV12-5,TRBJ2-1,TRBD1,few,TGTGCTAGTGGTTTGGGACAGGGTTTGGATGAGCAGTTCTTC,CASGLGQGLDEQFF
TRBV11-1,TRBJ2-1,-,-,TGTGCCAGCAGCTTGAGGAGGGGCCGCAATTCGCGGGCCTACAATGAGCAGTTCTTC,CASSLRRGRNSRAYNEQFF
TRBV12-3/TRBV12-4,TRBJ2-5,-,many,TGTGCCAGCAGTGCCGGGACGCGGGCGACCCAGTACTTC,CASSAGTRATQYF
TRBV5-1,TRBJ1-1,-,-,TGCGCCAGCCGCCTCGTGACGGGGGTCACTGAAGCTTTCTTT,CASRLVTGVTEAFF
TRBV24-1,TRBJ2-1,-,once,TGTGCCACCAGTGATGGGGGAACCAGACAGGTGGATGAGCAGTTCTTC,CATSDGGTRQVDEQFF
TRBV9,TRBJ2-6,-,-,TGTGCCAGCAGCGTAGAGTTGTCTGGGGCCAACGTCCTGACTTTC,CASSVELSGANVLTF
TRBV20-1,TRBJ2-5,TRBD2,-,TGCAGTGCTAGACACGGGACTAGCCAAGAGACCCAGTACTTC,CSARHGTSQETQYF
TRBV18,TRBJ1-1,TRBD1,-,TGTGCCAGCTCATCCCGGGACAGGGGGACAGATGAAGCTTTCTTT,CASSSRDRGTDEAFF
TRBV7-2,TRBJ2-1,TRBD2,-,TGTGCCAGCAGCTTCGAGGGGACTAACTACAATGAGCAGTTCTTC,CASSFEGTNYNEQFF
TRBV20-1,TRBJ2-4,-,few,TGCAGTGCTAGCTCGGGGGCCAAAAACATTCAGTACTTC,CSASSGAKNIQYF
TRBV4-3,TRBJ2-1,-,-,TGCGCCGGCAGCCAAGCCGTGGCAGGGGGAGGTGAGCAGTTCTTC,CAGSQAVAGGGEQFF
TRBV27,TRBJ2-5,-,once,TGTGCCAGCAGAATGGGACGAGCCGAGACCCAGTACTTC,CASRMGRAETQYF
TRBV4-1,TRBJ2-1,TRBD1,few,TGCGCCAGCAGCCAGCCGGGACAGGTAGCCAATGAGCAGTTCTTC,CASSQPGQVANEQFF
TRBV12-3/TRBV12-4,TRBJ1-1,TRBD1,few,TGTGCCAGCAGTTTTGCCGGGGACAGGGGACAAACTGAAGCTTTCTTT,CASSFAGDRGQTEAFF
TRBV6-1,TRBJ2-5,-,-,TGTGCCAGCAGTGAGGCAGCGACCTTGGAGACCCAGTACTTC,CASSEAATLETQYF
TRBV15,TRBJ1-2,TRBD1,-,TGTGCCACCAGCTTACCTAGTACAGGGGGCGCTCCCTATGGCTACACCTTC,CATSLPSTGGAPYGYTF
TRBV7-7,TRBJ2-3,-,-,TGTGCTAGCAGCTTAGCCGAATCTAGCACAGATACGCAGTATTTT,CASSLAESSTDTQYF
TRBV2,TRBJ2-5,TRBD1,-,TGTGCCAGCACGACAGGGGCCGTGGAGACCCAGTACTTC,CASTTGAVETQYF
TRBV6-5,TRBJ2-4,-,few,TGTGCCAGCAGTTACTATCAAGGGGCCAAAAACATTCAGTACTTC,CASSYYQGAKNIQYF
TRBV6-2/TRBV6-3,TRBJ1-5,-,-,TGTGCCAGCAGTTACCAGTCTAGCAATCAGCCCCAGCATTTT,CASSYQSSNQPQHF
TRBV6-2/TRBV6-3,TRBJ2-7,-,few,TGTGCCAGCAGATGGCAGGGGAGGGCGCGCGAGCAGTACTTC,CASRWQGRAREQYF
TRBV21-1,TRBJ2-7,-,-,TGTGCCAGCAGCAATGGGACAGGCCTGAGCGAGCAGTACTTC,CASSNGTGLSEQYF
TRBV7-8,TRBJ2-5,-,-,TGTGCCAGCAGCTTAACTACTAGGGGGGAGACCCAGTACTTC,CASSLTTRGETQYF
TRBV7-6,TRBJ2-5,TRBD1,-,TGTGCCAGCAGCTTAGAGGGGGCTAGCCAAGTCACCCAAGAGACCCAGTACTTC,CASSLEGASQVTQETQYF
TRBV7-9,TRBJ1-6,-,-,TGTGCCAGCAGCTTACACGGCAACCAACAGGGCTCCTATAATTCACCCCTCCACTTT,CASSLHGNQQGSYNSPLHF
TRBV10-1,TRBJ2-6,TRBD1,-,TGCGCCAGCTTTCTACTTTCCGGGACAGGGGGCAAGTCTGGGGCCAACGTCCTGACTTTC,CASFLLSGTGGKSGANVLTF
TRBV28,TRBJ1-4,-,-,TGTGCCAGCAGCTCGCCGGGGTCGGCTAATGAAAAACTGTTTTTT,CASSSPGSANEKLFF
TRBV5-6,TRBJ2-1,-,-,TGTGCCAGCCACTCCGACAGATCGAATGAGCAGTTCTTC,CASHSDRSNEQFF
TRBV24-1,TRBJ2-3,TRBD1,-,TGTGCCACCAGTGAGCTGACAGGGGGCTGGGCTACGCAGTATTTT,CATSELTGGWATQYF
TRBV12-3/TRBV12-4,TRBJ1-2,-,-,TGTGCCAGCAGTAACGACAGGTCCAACTATGGCTACACCTTC,CASSNDRSNYGYTF
TRBV7-2,TRBJ2-7,TRBD1,few,TGTGCCAGCAGTCCGAACAGGGGGCAGGGTGAGCAGTACTTC,CASSPNRGQGEQYF
TRBV5-1,TRBJ2-7,TRBD1,few,TGCGCCAGCAGCATGACAGGGGACTACGAGCAGTACTTC,CASSMTGDYEQYF
TRBV14,TRBJ2-3,-,-,TGTGCCAGCAGCCAAGATCGCACCAGATATGGAGATACGCAGTATTTT,CASSQDRTRYGDTQYF
TRBV4-3,TRBJ2-3,-,-,TGCGCCAGCAGCCGGACTGGCGGGACCACCACAGATACGCAGTATTTT,CASSRTGGTTTDTQYF
TRBV4-2,TRBJ2-7,-,-,TGTGCCAGCAGCCGACGGGGCAGGGGCAACAATGAGCAGTACTTC,CASSRRGRGNNEQYF
TRBV6-6,TRBJ2-5,-,few,TGTGCCAGCAGAAAATGGGAGCTAGAGACCCAGTACTTC,CASRKWELETQYF
TRBV29-1,TRBJ2-3,-,-,TGCAGCGTTGCACTCCTCGGGACAGATACGCAGTATTTT,CSVALLGTDTQYF
TRBV12-3/TRBV12-4,TRBJ2-1,TRBD1,few,TGTGCCAGCATCTCCGGGACAGGGGTTTACAATGAGCAGTTCTTC,CASISGTGVYNEQFF
TRBV3-1,TRBJ1-5,-,-,TGTGCCAGCAGCCAATCTGGCAGAACCTATAGCAATCAGCCCCAGCATTTT,CASSQSGRTYSNQPQHF
TRBV9,TRBJ2-1,-,once,TGTGCCAGCGAACGAAACAATGAGCAGTTCTTC,CASERNNEQFF
TRBV20-1,TRBJ1-2,TRBD1,-,TGCAGTGCTAGAGAGTCAAACCGGGACAGGGCCAGCTACACCTTC,CSARESNRDRASYTF
TRBV6-1,TRBJ1-2,-,few,TGTGCCAGCAGTGAAGGCGTGGCAGCTAACTATGGCTACACCTTC,CASSEGVAANYGYTF
TRBV20-1,TRBJ2-7,TRBD2,-,TGCAGTGCTAGTGGAGGACTAGCGGATCCCCAGTACTTC,CSASGGLADPQYF
TRBV7-3,TRBJ2-5,-,-,TGTGCCAGCAGCCCAGAATCGGGGGGCTGGGAGACCCAGTACTTC,CASSPESGGWETQYF
TRBV20-1,TRBJ2-5,TRBD1,-,TGCAGTGCTAGGCCCCGGACAGGGGAAGAGACCCAGTACTTC,CSARPRTGEETQYF
TRBV28,TRBJ2-1,TRBD2,once,TGTGCCAGCAGTTTGGTTAGCGGGGCCAGCGAGCAGTTCTTC,CASSLVSGASEQFF
TRBV20-1,TRBJ2-1,TRBD2,-,TGCAGTGCAGTAAGCGGGGCCCTTCTCACGGAGCAGTTCTTC,CSAVSGALLTEQFF
TRBV4-2,TRBJ2-5,TRBD1,few,TGTGCCAGTTCTACCGGGACAGAGCATTACCAAGAGACCCAGTACTTC,CASSTGTEHYQETQYF
TRBV5-1,TRBJ1-1,-,-,TGCGCCAGCAGGAAGGGACCGAACACTGAAGCTTTCTTT,CASRKGPNTEAFF
TRBV13,TRBJ2-1,-,-,TGTGCCAGCAGCACGGGTGGAGGGGGCGAGTGGAATGAGCAGTTCTTC,CASSTGGGGEWNEQFF
TRBV20-1,TRBJ2-7,-,few,TGCAGTGCGGCCGCAGACTCCTACGAGCAGTACTTC,CSAAADSYEQYF
TRBV7-8,TRBJ2-3,TRBD2,-,TGTGCCAGCAGCCAAATAAACGGGGGGGGTTCAGATACGCAGTATTTT,CASSQINGGGSDTQYF
TRBV7-2,TRBJ1-5,-,few,TGTGCCAGCAGCTCGTCCCGGGACACTTATCAGCCCCAGCATTTT,CASSSSRDTYQPQHF